This T cell receptor beta chain was observed in a study of sequential checkpoint blockade in melanoma (dated by TCRdb to between 2018 and 2020). Turning to the overall study: Using 1:1 randomization, the trial assigned patients either to first-line nivolumab followed by ipilimumab (arm A) or to ipilimumab followed by nivolumab (arm B). Maintenance nivolumab came after both trial sequences. TCRbeta immunosequencing was performed on DNA from 85 to 100 pretreatment melanoma tumor samples. About 80% of the matched tumor biopsy pairs taken before and after treatment were from the same lesion. For about two dozen patients, matched tumor biopsies were obtained before treatment and at week 13, following single-agent nivolumab (arm A) or ipilimumab (arm B).

TCRbeta CDR3 regions were immunosequenced from genomic DNA with the immunoSEQ Assay. Prior to high-throughput sequencing, genomic DNA was amplified by bias-controlled multiplex PCR. The study's processing was this. To quantify the absolute abundance of each unique TCRbeta CDR3 region, the sequences were collapsed and filtered. Clonality, defined as 1 minus Pielou's evenness, was calculated using productive rearrangements only. To compute tumor T-cell fraction, TCRbeta template counts were normalized to usable DNA, with usable DNA estimated from several housekeeping genes. Clones with significantly greater frequencies in on-treatment versus baseline samples were identified using a previously published method. This is the immuneACCESS table as TCRdb keeps it, with only in-frame sequences that have V and J called. A part of the clones is gone; compared with another copy, unresolved V genes explain less than half, and the rest is unexplained. The V and J calls and clone size were taken over from that table, and D and trimming were inferred from the DNA. In all, the sample holds about 2,500 clones, and 15% of those were seen once. The ten largest clones take up around 20% of the sample.

The research as a whole found: Patients with increases in tumor T-cell fraction and clonality by week 13 were approximately 30 times more likely to achieve clinical benefit. Within-arm analyses of tumor T-cell fraction were limited by small sample sizes and reduced statistical power. Tumor T-cell fraction and clonality were correlated with PD-L1 staining and CD8+ T-cell counts, but not with mutational load. In the nivolumab-first arm (arm A), pretreatment tumor TIL clonality was associated with response (P = .04). The model for predicting response that combines TCR metrics with mutation burden needs to be validated in larger, independent patient cohorts.

Its CDR3 holds 15 amino acids, cysteine through phenylalanine. Only CDR3 DNA remains: 45 bases, in frame from the first base. From a lookup of the germline V gene, CDR1 and CDR2 are SGHNT and YENEEA. Deletion took 5 bases off V and 5 bases off J, with a span of 18 bases between the germline ends. This clone showed up many times. No antigen is known for it. No much larger clonotype is one base removed from it; base qualities were not supplied. This sample's treatment or condition label indicates: randomized to nivolumab then ipilimumab (arm A) or the reverse (arm B). Prior DNA-damaging chemotherapy had not been received by any trial patient. Samples came from patients with melanoma in CheckMate 064, a randomized, open-label phase II trial of sequential checkpoint blockade. Tumor TCR sequencing used genomic DNA from formalin-fixed paraffin-embedded (FFPE) tissue samples.

This specimen was tumor tissue (inferred from file names), taken from a patient given nivolumab and ipilimumab in sequence. The receptor's source is a human donor with melanoma. The chain was built from TRBV11-3 and TRBJ1-2; TRBD1 could be the D gene, as 6 bases match. The bases read TGTGCCAGCAGCCAGCGTGCGACAGGACATTATGGCTACACCTTC. It codes for CASSQRATGHYGYTF. With the rest looked up from the reference TRBV11-3 and TRBJ1-2 genes rather than sequenced, the full variable domain is EAGVVQSPRYKIIEKKQPVAFWCNPISGHNTLYWYLQNLGQGPELLIRYENEEAVDDSQLPKDRFSAERLKGVDSTLKIQPAELGDSAVYLCASSQRATGHYGYTFGSGTRLTVV.